A single sample gave rise to the 27 T cell receptor beta chains below, sequenced in a study of metastatic and nonmetastatic thyroid tumors. MiXCR reprocessed the PCR reads for TCRdb. The sample has about 34,000 clones; 35% are singletons. Not a single patient had been given any form of treatment at any point before undergoing thyroid surgery. Sequenced sample: tumor tissue. The receptors here all came from a female donor with papillary thyroid cancer or a benign thyroid nodule (not recorded which). Some clones in this sample may be carry-over from other donors' samples.

This clone was detected only a few times. The chain employs TRBV6-2 or TRBV6-3 and TRBJ1-1, with TRBD1 identical over 9 bases. Germline CDR1 reads MNHEY; CDR2 reads SVGEGT. The J segment lost 4 bases and the V segment lost 4 bases, leaving 13 bases of the junction unmatched. The CDR3 runs 17 residues. Here the CDR3 reads CASSFQDLRQGVTEAFF. The CDR3 region has the DNA TGTGCCAGCAGTTTCCAGGATTTACGACAGGGGGTCACTGAAGCTTTCTTT.

The rearrangement uses TRBV4-2 and TRBJ1-2, with D perhaps TRBD1 (5 bases). This CDR3 comprises 12 residues. Between the trimmed V and J ends, which lost 5 bases and 8 bases, there was a span of 12 bases. Germline V lookup: CDR1 LGHNA, CDR2 YNFKEQ. The CDR3 DNA reads TGTGCCAGCAGCGGGGACCTGAGGGGCTACACCTTC. This codes for CASSGDLRGYTF.

V usage is TRBV18 and J usage is TRBJ1-2; the match to TRBD1 covers 10 bases. The V gene end was trimmed by 6 bases and the J gene end by 6 bases; junction bases not matched to a gene: 4. This CDR3 region has 13 residues. Looked up from germline, CDR1 is KGHSH and CDR2 is LQKENI. In nucleotides, the CDR3 is TGTGCCAGCTCCCGGGACAGGGGAGATGGCTACACCTTC. Its translation: CASSRDRGDGYTF.

This clone was detected many times. The rearrangement uses TRBV6-1 and TRBJ2-7; D remains unclear. The CDR3 runs to 14 residues. V shed 1 base and J shed 6 bases, with 13 bases lying between them. Germline V gene lookup returns CDR1 MNHNS and CDR2 SASEGT. As DNA, the CDR3 is TGTGCCAGCAGTGAAGAGATCGTACCAGGCGAGCAGTACTTC. It translates to CASSEEIVPGEQYF.

The V call is TRBV28, the J call TRBJ2-2; 8 bases line up with TRBD1. The CDR3 runs 16 residues. Germline V gene data show CDR1 as MDHEN and CDR2 as SYDVKM. V trimming: 4 bases; J trimming: 7 bases; junction bases outside the gene matches: 11. The CDR3 DNA is TGTGCCAGCAGTTCGCTCCAAACCGACAGGGGCGGGGAGCTGTTTTTT. Translated: CASSSLQTDRGGELFF. The full variable domain, in which reference TRBV28 and TRBJ2-2 provide the parts outside the CDR3, is DVKVTQSSRYLVKRTGEKVFLECVQDMDHENMFWYRQDPGLGLRLIYFSYDVKMKEKGDIPEGYSVSREKKERFSLILESASTNQTSMYLCASSSLQTDRGGELFFGEGSRLTVL.

V gene TRBV19 combines with J gene TRBJ2-3, with 12 bases aligning to TRBD2. The CDR3 is 16 residues long. V was pared by 3 bases and J by 2 bases, with 3 bases of the junction left unmatched. The germline CDR1 and CDR2 sequences are LNHDA and SQIVND (reference sequence). CDR3 nucleotides: TGTGCCAGTAGTATGGGGACTAGCGGGCCCACAGATACGCAGTATTTT. Translation: CASSMGTSGPTDTQYF.

The genes are TRBV18 and TRBJ2-1; no clear D. Germline V gene data show CDR1 as KGHSH and CDR2 as LQKENI. Trimming shortened V by 4 bases and J by 7 bases, and 8 bases separated the two germline ends. The CDR3 length is 12 residues. The CDR3 spells CASSQMGNEQFF. Here the CDR3 DNA reads TGTGCCAGCTCACAAATGGGGAATGAGCAGTTCTTC.

This clone turned up a few times. The CDR3 DNA is TGTGCCAGCAGTCAGAAAGCCTTAGTCTCCTACGAGCAGTACTTC. Encoded protein: CASSQKALVSYEQYF. The chain carries TRBV27 and TRBJ2-7; D ambiguous. The CDR3 has 15 residues. V lost 5 bases, J lost 0 bases, and 14 bases lay in between. Germline-derived CDR1 and CDR2 are MNHEY and SMNVEV (reference sequence).

A few counts support this clone. The chain recombines TRBV6-2 or TRBV6-3 with TRBJ1-5; 7 bases map to TRBD1. Germline CDR1 and CDR2: MNHEY and SVGEGT. V lost 7 bases and J lost 1; bases outside the gene matches: 16. The CDR3 loop spans 18 amino acids. The CDR3 loop reads CASKQPGQVSGSNQPQHF. The CDR3 DNA is TGTGCCAGCAAACAACCCGGACAGGTTAGCGGGAGCAATCAGCCCCAGCATTTT.

The chain joins TRBV20-1 to TRBJ1-6; D might be TRBD1 (6 bases). Germline CDR1 reads DFQATT; CDR2 reads SNEGSKA (reference sequence). There are 17 residues in the CDR3. V was pared by 0 bases and J by 7 bases, with 19 bases between. In DNA, the CDR3 is TGCAGTGCTAGAGATATGAGCCAGCAGGGGTGGAATTCACCCCTCCACTTT. This gives the protein CSARDMSQQGWNSPLHF.

A single count supports this clone. V is TRBV7-8 and J is TRBJ2-6; no clear D gene. CDR3 size: 13 residues. Trimming took off 5 bases at V and 4 bases at J, with 6 bases between the two ends. Germline CDR1 SGHVS, CDR2 FQNEAQ. CDR3 amino acids: CASSPQGANVLTF. The DNA of the CDR3 is TGTGCCAGCAGCCCTCAGGGGGCCAACGTCCTGACTTTC.

This sequence joins TRBV7-9 and TRBJ1-4; D is ambiguous. Germline V lookup: CDR1 SEHNR, CDR2 FQNEAQ (reference sequence). Trimming took 0 bases from V and 2 from J, leaving 10 bases between them. CDR3 length: 16 residues. CDR3 nucleotides: TGTGCCAGCAGCTTAGCCGCCGTTGCGACTAATGAAAAACTGTTTTTT. Translating gives CASSLAAVATNEKLFF.

The V and J genes are TRBV7-8 and TRBJ2-1, with 10 bases identical to TRBD2. The CDR3 has 15 amino acids. Germline assignment: CDR1 SGHVS and CDR2 FQNEAQ. The V gene end was trimmed by 2 bases and the J gene end by 9 bases; junction bases not matched to a gene: 7. The CDR3 nucleotides read TGTGCCAGCAGCTTACGTCTAGCGGGAGAATCTGAGCAGTTCTTC. The encoded protein is CASSLRLAGESEQFF.

This chain links TRBV6-2 or TRBV6-3 with TRBJ2-1; 14 bases line up with TRBD2. The CDR3 totals 14 residues. CDR1 is MNHEY and CDR2 is SVGEGT in the germline V gene. Trimming removed 8 bases from V and 6 bases from J; junction bases left unmatched: 3. The CDR3 sequence: CASGGLAGVNEQFF. The DNA of the CDR3 is TGTGCCAGCGGGGGACTAGCGGGAGTCAATGAGCAGTTCTTC.

This clone was picked up many times. This chain connects TRBV6-6 to TRBJ1-5; TRBD1 might be the D (6 bases). Germline V gives CDR1 MNHNY, CDR2 SVGAGI (reference sequence). With 0 bases removed from V and 1 base from J, the gap between germline ends came to 13 bases. The CDR3 covers 17 residues. The CDR3 loop is CASSYSTGHYSNQPQHF. The CDR3 nucleotides read TGTGCCAGCAGTTACTCAACAGGGCACTACAGCAATCAGCCCCAGCATTTT.

The chain combines TRBV12-3 or TRBV12-4 with TRBJ1-2; 9 bases match TRBD1. V was clipped by 6 bases and J by 7 bases; unmatched bases: 9. This CDR3 is built from 14 residues. This CDR3 reads CASSYEQGAVGYTF. The DNA for the CDR3 is TGTGCCAGCAGCTACGAACAGGGGGCGGTTGGCTACACCTTC.

The chain employs TRBV4-1 and TRBJ2-2, with unresolved D. V lost 6 bases, J lost 4 bases, and 15 bases lay in between. Germline lookup yields CDR1 MGHRA and CDR2 YSYEKL. The length of the CDR3 is 15 residues. CDR3 sequence reads: CASSLVQELTGELFF. CDR3 coding DNA: TGCGCCAGCAGTCTTGTTCAGGAGCTCACCGGGGAGCTGTTTTTT.

There are many counts of this clone. This rearrangement joins TRBV6-1 to TRBJ2-1, with 7 bases aligning to TRBD1. This CDR3 contains 16 residues. V dropped 3 bases and J dropped 4; count of bases not matched to a gene: 9. CDR1 and CDR2 from the germline V gene are MNHNS and SASEGT. CDR3 nucleotide sequence: TGTGCCAGCAGTGACGGGGCCACAGGGGTTTACAATGAGCAGTTCTTC. Residues: CASSDGATGVYNEQFF.

The chain uses TRBV28 and TRBJ1-2, with unresolved D. This CDR3 comprises 12 residues. The V gene's germline CDR1 is MDHEN and CDR2 SYDVKM. Trimming left V 7 bases short and J 2 bases short, with 8 bases between. As DNA, the CDR3 is TGTGCCAGCACTTCTCGGAACTATGGCTACACCTTC. As protein: CASTSRNYGYTF.

Note on this clone: Different DNA sequences within this sample yield the same CDR3. The chain employs TRBV6-1 and TRBJ2-7, with D hard to call. The CDR3 has 15 amino acids. The ends were cut back, 0 bases at V and 7 bases at J, with 16 bases in the middle. CDR1 is MNHNS and CDR2 is SASEGT in the germline V gene. Written as DNA, the CDR3 is TGTGCCAGCAGTGAAGCTGCGAATACGGGCTATGAGCAGTACTTC. Protein sequence: CASSEAANTGYEQYF.

This chain links TRBV19 with TRBJ2-5, with D unresolved. Germline values: CDR1 LNHDA, CDR2 SQIVND (reference sequence). CDR3 size: 15 residues. V lost 6 bases, J lost 0 bases, and 14 bases lay in between. The CDR3 region has the DNA TGTGCCAGTAGCCCCCAAGCCCGGTACCAAGAGACCCAGTACTTC. It encodes CASSPQARYQETQYF.

This sequence joins TRBV11-2 and TRBJ2-3; 8 bases map to TRBD2. Germline V gives CDR1 SGHAT, CDR2 FQNNGV. V lost 5 bases to trimming and J lost 3 bases; unmatched junction nucleotides: 13. This CDR3 comprises 17 residues. The CDR3: CASSDGSSGTRTDTQYF. The CDR3 nucleotides read TGTGCCAGCAGCGACGGCTCTTCCGGGACTAGAACAGATACGCAGTATTTT.

The sample holds a few counts of this clone. The chain is built from TRBV27 and TRBJ1-2; TRBD1 matches at 8 bases. The V gene end was trimmed by 5 bases and the J gene end by 6 bases; junction bases not matched to a gene: 11. CDR3 length: 15 residues. Germline V gene sequence: CDR1 MNHEY, CDR2 SMNVEV (reference sequence). The CDR3: CASSPLDRGGDGYTF. The DNA for the CDR3 is TGTGCCAGCAGTCCCCTAGACAGGGGTGGCGATGGCTACACCTTC.

This sequence joins TRBV4-1 and TRBJ1-2; D call uncertain. The CDR3 covers 14 residues. V was trimmed by 5 bases and J by 2 bases, leaving 12 bases between them. Germline-derived CDR1 and CDR2 are MGHRA and YSYEKL. CDR3 sequence (DNA): TGCGCCAGCAGCTCCAGCGGAAGCAACTATGGCTACACCTTC. The encoded protein is CASSSSGSNYGYTF.

By proportion, this clone is medium-sized (0.01 to 0.1%). The gene calls are TRBV5-1 and TRBJ1-4; weak D call: TRBD1 (5 bases). V shed 7 bases and J shed 4 bases, with 11 bases lying between them. CDR3 size: 13 residues. The germline CDR1 and CDR2 sequences are SGHRS and YFSETQ. CDR3 protein: CASARGDNEKLFF. In nucleotides, the CDR3 is TGCGCCAGCGCCCGAGGGGATAATGAAAAACTGTTTTTT.

The chain employs TRBV6-1 and TRBJ2-1; D might be TRBD2 (6 bases). Trimming cost V 6 bases and J 3 bases, with 15 bases left between them. The V gene's germline CDR1 is MNHNS and CDR2 SASEGT. This CDR3 contains 15 residues. The CDR3 protein is CASRSPQRVYNEQFF. The CDR3 DNA reads TGTGCCAGCAGGTCCCCGCAGCGGGTCTACAATGAGCAGTTCTTC.

This clone was picked up a small number of times. The rearrangement uses TRBV9 and TRBJ2-1, with D maybe TRBD2 (5 bases). Trimming removed 5 bases from V and 0 bases from J, with 12 bases in between. Germline lookup yields CDR1 SGDLS and CDR2 YYNGEE. CDR3 length: 15 residues. Here the CDR3 DNA reads TGTGCCAGCAGTACGATAGGGAGCTCCTACAATGAGCAGTTCTTC. Protein product: CASSTIGSSYNEQFF. The variable domain in full, with the rest retrieved from reference TRBV9 and TRBJ2-1, is DSGVTQTPKHLITATGQRVTLRCSPRSGDLSVYWYQQSLDQGLQFLIQYYNGEERAKGNILERFSAQQFPDLHSELNLSSLELGDSALYFCASSTIGSSYNEQFFGPGTRLTVL.